This is a list of T cell receptor beta chains from one sample in a study of blood T cell repertoires in COVID-19. Generated by immunoSEQ multiplex PCR, the TCRdb table keeps only in-frame clones and is missing some. Found here are approximately 400,000 clones, 80% to 85% of them singletons; the top ten hold around 5.1%. The sequencing sample was made of PBMCs or T cells enriched from blood (not recorded which). The receptors originated from a woman aged 45-59 years who had recovered from COVID-19. Each CDR3 is given with its conserved first and last residue. The D gene is left open where the match is weak. Where a row states a size, it is once, few, many or the class of an expanded clone; other rows omit it.

D: TRBD1; J: TRBJ2-7; V: TRBV7-2; size: NA; DNA: TGTGCCAGCAGCCGACAGGGGGTCTACGAGCAGTACTTC; CDR3: CASSRQGVYEQYF
D: NA; J: TRBJ1-1; V: TRBV6-2/TRBV6-3; size: few; DNA: TGTGCCAGCAGTTACTGGGAGGGGACCGGTGAAGCTTTCTTT; CDR3: CASSYWEGTGEAFF
D: NA; J: TRBJ1-4; V: TRBV30; size: NA; DNA: TGTGCCTGGACGGAGGGGGAAAAACTGTTTTTT; CDR3: CAWTEGEKLFF
D: TRBD2; J: TRBJ2-3; V: TRBV3-1/TRBV3-2; size: NA; DNA: TGTGCCAGCAGCCAACTAGCGGGAAGTACTAGCACAGATACGCAGTATTTT; CDR3: CASSQLAGSTSTDTQYF
D: NA; J: TRBJ2-2; V: TRBV6-2/TRBV6-3; size: NA; DNA: TGTGCCAGCAGCCGAACAGGGTCCGGGGAGCTGTTTTTT; CDR3: CASSRTGSGELFF
D: NA; J: TRBJ1-2; V: TRBV10-3; size: NA; DNA: TGTGCCATCAGTGAAATCGGGACTCGGCCTTTGGGCTACACCTTC; CDR3: CAISEIGTRPLGYTF
D: NA; J: TRBJ2-6; V: TRBV30; size: NA; DNA: TGTGCCTGGAGTGTAAAACTCTCCGGGGCCAACGTCCTGACTTTC; CDR3: CAWSVKLSGANVLTF
D: NA; J: TRBJ1-5; V: TRBV19; size: NA; DNA: TGTGCCAGTAGCCACGCAGGGTATAGCAATCAGCCCCAGCATTTT; CDR3: CASSHAGYSNQPQHF
D: NA; J: TRBJ2-4; V: TRBV4-3; size: NA; DNA: TGCGCCAGCAGCCAAGACCACTCCCACAGGGTACAAAACATTCAGTACTTC; CDR3: CASSQDHSHRVQNIQYF
D: NA; J: TRBJ2-2; V: TRBV11-1; size: NA; DNA: TGTGCCAGCAGCTTAGCGCGAGCAGGGAACGGCGGGGAGCTGTTTTTT; CDR3: CASSLARAGNGGELFF
D: TRBD1; J: TRBJ1-2; V: TRBV7-3; size: NA; DNA: TGTGCCAGCAGCGTCCACGGGACAGGGATTAACTATGGCTACACCTTC; CDR3: CASSVHGTGINYGYTF
D: NA; J: TRBJ2-7; V: TRBV10-3; size: NA; DNA: TGTGCCACCAGCTTGACAGCGAACTACGAGCAGTACTTC; CDR3: CATSLTANYEQYF
D: NA; J: TRBJ1-5; V: TRBV7-9; size: NA; DNA: TGTGCCAGCAGCGATATTGCTACAGAACTTAGCAATCAGCCCCAGCATTTT; CDR3: CASSDIATELSNQPQHF
D: TRBD1; J: TRBJ1-1; V: TRBV6-2/TRBV6-3; size: NA; DNA: TGTGCCAGCAGTCTTTCCCCCGGGACAGGGGGCAGAGCTTTCTTT; CDR3: CASSLSPGTGGRAFF
D: TRBD1; J: TRBJ2-6; V: TRBV30; size: NA; DNA: TGTGCCGTTAACCCGGGACAGGGAGTCAACGTCCTGACTTTC; CDR3: CAVNPGQGVNVLTF
D: TRBD2; J: TRBJ2-3; V: TRBV5-1; size: NA; DNA: TGCGCCAGCAGCTTAGGACTAGCGACCGGAGATACGCAGTATTTT; CDR3: CASSLGLATGDTQYF
D: TRBD1; J: TRBJ1-2; V: TRBV7-9; size: NA; DNA: TGTGCCAGCAGCCCGACAGCTGGGACAGGGGGCGCATTGTATGGCTACACCTTC; CDR3: CASSPTAGTGGALYGYTF
D: TRBD1; J: TRBJ2-3; V: TRBV14; size: NA; DNA: TGTGCCAGCAGCCAGCCCAGGGGGCTACTCAACACAGATACGCAGTATTTT; CDR3: CASSQPRGLLNTDTQYF
D: NA; J: TRBJ2-1; V: TRBV7-9; size: NA; DNA: TGTGCCAGCAGTATACAGGGTTCTGAGCAGTTCTTC; CDR3: CASSIQGSEQFF
D: TRBD2; J: TRBJ2-5; V: TRBV5-1; size: NA; DNA: TGCGCCAGCAGCTTGGCGGTAGCGGGGGGAAAAGAGACCCAGTACTTC; CDR3: CASSLAVAGGKETQYF
D: TRBD1; J: TRBJ1-5; V: TRBV30; size: NA; DNA: TGTGCCTGGGGACAGGGTATGATTTCCAATCAGCCCCAGCATTTT; CDR3: CAWGQGMISNQPQHF
D: NA; J: TRBJ2-3; V: TRBV24-1; size: NA; DNA: TGTGCCACCAGTTCCGCGGGGCCTGACACAGATACGCAGTATTTT; CDR3: CATSSAGPDTDTQYF
D: NA; J: TRBJ1-2; V: TRBV5-1; size: NA; DNA: TGCGCCAGCAACAGGGATGGGGGCTATGGCTACACCTTC; CDR3: CASNRDGGYGYTF
D: NA; J: TRBJ2-2; V: TRBV30; size: NA; DNA: TGTGCCTTGGATCGGGGGACCGGGGAGCTGTTTTTT; CDR3: CALDRGTGELFF
D: NA; J: TRBJ1-3; V: TRBV9; size: NA; DNA: TGTGCCAGCAGCCCCCACGAGTCTGGAAACACCATATATTTT; CDR3: CASSPHESGNTIYF
D: NA; J: TRBJ2-5; V: TRBV11-3; size: NA; DNA: TGTGCCAGCAGCTTCGGGGGTACCCGCGAGACCCAGTACTTC; CDR3: CASSFGGTRETQYF
D: NA; J: TRBJ2-7; V: TRBV12-3/TRBV12-4; size: once; DNA: TGTGCCAGCAGTTCCACAGAGAGCTACGAGCAGTACTTC; CDR3: CASSSTESYEQYF
D: TRBD1; J: TRBJ1-2; V: TRBV23-1; size: NA; DNA: TGCGCCAGCAGTCAATCGCGGTTGTGGACAGGGACTAACTATGGCTACACCTTC; CDR3: CASSQSRLWTGTNYGYTF
D: NA; J: TRBJ1-6; V: TRBV2; size: few; DNA: TGTGCCAGCACTCGACCGGGTTCACCCCTCCACTTT; CDR3: CASTRPGSPLHF
D: TRBD1; J: TRBJ1-2; V: TRBV4-1; size: NA; DNA: TGCGCCAGCAGCCTCGCCCCAGACAGGGCAAGTGGCTACACCTTC; CDR3: CASSLAPDRASGYTF
D: NA; J: TRBJ2-7; V: TRBV5-1; size: NA; DNA: TGCGCCAGCAGGGAGGAGTCGTTACCTACCTACGAGCAGTACTTC; CDR3: CASREESLPTYEQYF
D: TRBD2; J: TRBJ2-7; V: TRBV7-9; size: NA; DNA: TGTGCCAGCAGCTTAGTCCCTAGCGGGAGCTACGAGCAGTACTTC; CDR3: CASSLVPSGSYEQYF
D: TRBD1; J: TRBJ1-3; V: TRBV7-6; size: NA; DNA: TGTGCCAGCAGCTCGGGACAGCGTGTCTCTGGAAACACCATATATTTT; CDR3: CASSSGQRVSGNTIYF
D: TRBD2; J: TRBJ2-1; V: TRBV13; size: NA; DNA: TGTGCCAGCAGCCGACGGACTAGCGGGAGAACCTACAATGAGCAGTTCTTC; CDR3: CASSRRTSGRTYNEQFF
D: TRBD1; J: TRBJ2-7; V: TRBV19; size: NA; DNA: TGTGCCAGTAGTGCGAACCGGGACAGGGGCCACGAGCAGTACTTC; CDR3: CASSANRDRGHEQYF
D: TRBD1; J: TRBJ1-1; V: TRBV5-6; size: NA; DNA: TGTGCCAGCAGCTTTCGGACAGGGCAAGTGAACACTGAAGCTTTCTTT; CDR3: CASSFRTGQVNTEAFF
D: NA; J: TRBJ2-7; V: TRBV5-5; size: NA; DNA: TGTGCCAGCAGCTTTACAGCGGCCTACGAGCAGTACTTC; CDR3: CASSFTAAYEQYF
D: NA; J: TRBJ1-4; V: TRBV19; size: NA; DNA: TGTGCCAGTAGTATCTGGGGAGAAGACCCCGGGACTAATGAAAAACTGTTTTTT; CDR3: CASSIWGEDPGTNEKLFF
D: TRBD1; J: TRBJ1-1; V: TRBV25-1; size: NA; DNA: TGTGCCAGCATTAGGTCACAGGGGGGGAACACTGAAGCTTTCTTT; CDR3: CASIRSQGGNTEAFF
D: NA; J: TRBJ2-3; V: TRBV9; size: NA; DNA: TGTGCCAGCAGCGTCCACATAGCGGACGCTAGCACAGATACGCAGTATTTT; CDR3: CASSVHIADASTDTQYF
D: NA; J: TRBJ1-5; V: TRBV27; size: NA; DNA: TGTGCCAGCAGTTCATATGACAGTGGCAATCAGCCCCAGCATTTT; CDR3: CASSSYDSGNQPQHF
D: NA; J: TRBJ1-5; V: TRBV15; size: few; DNA: TGTGCCACCAGCAGAGATACCTCACAGATCATACAGCCCCAGCATTTT; CDR3: CATSRDTSQIIQPQHF
D: TRBD1; J: TRBJ2-1; V: TRBV29-1; size: few; DNA: TGCAGCGCCCTCAGGGGGCTTGAATACAATGAGCAGTTCTTC; CDR3: CSALRGLEYNEQFF
D: NA; J: TRBJ1-1; V: TRBV7-9; size: NA; DNA: TGTGCCAGCAGCCCAGGTCCTGGAATAGAAGTGGACACTGAAGCTTTCTTT; CDR3: CASSPGPGIEVDTEAFF
D: TRBD1; J: TRBJ1-4; V: TRBV4-1; size: NA; DNA: TGCGCCAGCGCTGGACAGGGAACTAATGAAAAACTGTTTTTT; CDR3: CASAGQGTNEKLFF
D: TRBD1; J: TRBJ1-1; V: TRBV5-1; size: NA; DNA: TGCGCCAGCAGGCCCCAGGGGGGGAACACTGAAGCTTTCTTT; CDR3: CASRPQGGNTEAFF
D: NA; J: TRBJ2-7; V: TRBV3-1/TRBV3-2; size: NA; DNA: TGTGCCAGCAGCCCCCGCCAGACAAGCTCCTACGAGCAGTACTTC; CDR3: CASSPRQTSSYEQYF
D: TRBD1; J: TRBJ1-5; V: TRBV7-9; size: NA; DNA: TGTGCCAGCAGCTTCACGGACAGGGGCAATCAGCCCCAGCATTTT; CDR3: CASSFTDRGNQPQHF
D: TRBD1; J: TRBJ2-7; V: TRBV18; size: NA; DNA: TGTGCCAGCTCACCGCCGCAGGGGGCGCCTCTTAGGGAGCAGTACTTC; CDR3: CASSPPQGAPLREQYF
D: NA; J: TRBJ2-3; V: TRBV18; size: NA; DNA: TGTGCCAGCTCGCCCTCGAGCGGAACTTCAGATACGCAGTATTTT; CDR3: CASSPSSGTSDTQYF
D: NA; J: TRBJ1-2; V: TRBV10-3; size: few; DNA: TGTGCCACCCCAAGAGGGAAAGAGGAAGGCTACACCTTC; CDR3: CATPRGKEEGYTF
D: TRBD1; J: TRBJ2-7; V: TRBV5-4; size: NA; DNA: TGTGCCAGCAGCTTGGGACAGGGGGCACCCGAGCAGTACTTC; CDR3: CASSLGQGAPEQYF